The rows below give T cell receptor beta chains drawn from one sample of a study of blood T cell repertoires in COVID-19. The data were produced by immunoSEQ multiplex PCR, yet TCRdb's version contains in-frame clones alone and is incomplete. The sample has 300,000 to 400,000 clones; over 75% are singletons. Sequencing was done on a sample of peripheral blood. The receptors come from a woman aged 50 to 60 with active or convalescent COVID-19. Each CDR3 is given with its conserved first and last residue. D genes are given only for firm matches. Clone size is not always given. Where it is, it says once, few, many or a class for expanded clones.

>TRBJ1-1|TRBV6-5|.|TRBD1|14
TGTGCCAGCAGATTAACAGGGGTGAACACTGAAGCTTTCTTT
CASRLTGVNTEAFF
>TRBJ2-1|TRBV7-2|.|TRBD2|17
TGTGCCAGCAGCCCTTGGACTAGCGGGGGCACCTACAATGAGCAGTTCTTC
CASSPWTSGGTYNEQFF
>TRBJ2-1|TRBV19|.|.|15
TGTGCCAGTAGTATAGATCTGGTGGTGTCGGGTGAGCAGTTCTTC
CASSIDLVVSGEQFF
>TRBJ2-1|TRBV7-3|.|.|13
TGTGCCAGCAGCCCCGGGTCCTACAATGAGCAGTTCTTC
CASSPGSYNEQFF
>TRBJ2-7|TRBV28|.|TRBD2|18
TGTGCCAGCAGTTTATCAGGGACTAGCAATTTTTTCTCCTACGAGCAGTACTTC
CASSLSGTSNFFSYEQYF
>TRBJ1-3|TRBV30|once|TRBD1|15
TGTGCCTGGAGGCCCCAGGGGGCGCCTGGAAACACCATATATTTT
CAWRPQGAPGNTIYF
>TRBJ1-1|TRBV2|.|.|14
TGTGCCAGCAGTGAAGCGCTGGTTACAACTGAAGCTTTCTTT
CASSEALVTTEAFF
>TRBJ1-1|TRBV29-1|.|.|10
TGCAGCGTTGGCCGAGCTGAAGCTTTCTTT
CSVGRAEAFF
>TRBJ2-7|TRBV29-1|.|.|11
TGCAGCGTCGAAATTTACTACGAGCAGTACTTC
CSVEIYYEQYF
>TRBJ2-5|TRBV21-1|.|.|15
TGTGCCAGCAGCCTAAAGGAGTCAGCCGAAGAGACCCAGTACTTC
CASSLKESAEETQYF
>TRBJ1-3|TRBV25-1|.|.|14
TGTGCCAGCAGTTATGCAGGGTCTGGAAACACCATATATTTT
CASSYAGSGNTIYF
>TRBJ1-4|TRBV5-1|.|TRBD1|15
TGCGCCAGCAGGAGATCAAGGGGGCCTAATGAAAAACTGTTTTTT
CASRRSRGPNEKLFF
>TRBJ1-2|TRBV2|few|TRBD1|16
TGTGCCAGCAGCTACAGGGGGAATGCCGAGGTTTATGGCTACACCTTC
CASSYRGNAEVYGYTF
>TRBJ1-4|TRBV18|.|.|17
TGTGCCAGCTCACTCCTGGGGCTGCCCAATGTTAATGAAAAACTGTTTTTT
CASSLLGLPNVNEKLFF
>TRBJ1-2|TRBV18|.|.|13
TGTGCCAGCTCACCAGGCTGGGCTTGGGGCTACACCTTC
CASSPGWAWGYTF
>TRBJ1-1|TRBV27|.|TRBD1|14
TGTGCCAGCAGTCAGAGGGACAGGGTGCTTGAAGCTTTCTTT
CASSQRDRVLEAFF
>TRBJ1-4|TRBV6-5|.|.|14
TGTGCCAGCCATACCCCCGGGACAAATGAAAAACTGTTTTTT
CASHTPGTNEKLFF
>TRBJ1-1|TRBV30|.|.|13
TGTGCCTGGAGACGGGAAATGAACACTGAAGCTTTCTTT
CAWRREMNTEAFF
>TRBJ1-6|TRBV2|.|.|14
TGTGCCAGCGGACAGAGCTCCTATAATTCACCCCTCCACTTT
CASGQSSYNSPLHF
>TRBJ2-7|TRBV19|.|TRBD1|18
TGTGCCAGTAGTCCCCTACCGGGACAGGGTCTCGGATACTACGAGCAGTACTTC
CASSPLPGQGLGYYEQYF
>TRBJ1-4|TRBV30|.|.|15
TGTGCCTGGAGTGCCGGGGCGGGGACTAATGAAAAACTGTTTTTT
CAWSAGAGTNEKLFF
>TRBJ1-2|TRBV15|.|.|12
TGTGCCACCAGCAGAGTCGTCTATGGCTACACCTTC
CATSRVVYGYTF
>TRBJ2-7|TRBV19|.|TRBD2|16
TGTGCCAGTAGTATAGGTTCCAGCGGGAGTCGCTACGAGCAGTACTTC
CASSIGSSGSRYEQYF
>TRBJ1-2|TRBV6-5|.|TRBD1|16
TGTGCCAGCAGTTACTTCCCGACAGGGGAGACCTATGGCTACACCTTC
CASSYFPTGETYGYTF
>TRBJ1-6|TRBV5-1|.|.|12
TGCGCCAGCAGGTCGGGGGAATCACCCCTCCACTTT
CASRSGESPLHF
>TRBJ2-3|TRBV19|.|.|15
TGTGCCAGTAGGGTACAGGGGACTGGCACAGATACGCAGTATTTT
CASRVQGTGTDTQYF
>TRBJ1-2|TRBV27|.|.|16
TGTGCCAGCAGTTTAGGGACACCTCCTGGCGCGCGTGGCTACACCTTC
CASSLGTPPGARGYTF
>TRBJ2-7|TRBV5-1|.|.|14
TGCGCCAGCAGCTTGGAAGGGGCCCAGTACGAGCAGTACTTC
CASSLEGAQYEQYF
>TRBJ1-1|TRBV21-1|.|.|18
TGTGCCAGCAGCAAAAGGGCCCGGGACATTCTTTTTACGCCTGAAGCTTTCTTT
CASSKRARDILFTPEAFF
>TRBJ1-5|TRBV10-2|.|TRBD1|13
TGCGCCAGCTCGGACAGGGGAAATCAGCCCCAGCATTTT
CASSDRGNQPQHF
>TRBJ2-7|TRBV4-1|.|.|13
TGCGCCAGCAGCCAAGATTGGGGGGACGAGCAGTACTTC
CASSQDWGDEQYF
>TRBJ1-5|TRBV19|.|.|15
TGTGCCAGTAGTATCGGGAGTTTTAGCAATCAGCCCCAGCATTTT
CASSIGSFSNQPQHF
>TRBJ1-5|TRBV15|.|TRBD1|15
TGTGCCACCGGAGGAAAAGACAGGGGAAATCAGCCCCAGCATTTT
CATGGKDRGNQPQHF
>TRBJ2-1|TRBV5-4|.|TRBD2|16
TGTGCCAGCAGTGGGACTAGCGGGGGTAATTACAATGAGCAGTTCTTC
CASSGTSGGNYNEQFF
>TRBJ2-5|TRBV11-3|.|.|17
TGTGCCAGGGGAATCCCCGGGACAAACCCAACCGGAGAGACCCAGTACTTC
CARGIPGTNPTGETQYF
>TRBJ1-1|TRBV9|.|.|13
TGTGCCAGCAGCGTGGGGGGTTCCACTGAAGCTTTCTTT
CASSVGGSTEAFF
>TRBJ1-5|TRBV6-6|few|TRBD1|16
TGTGCCAGCAGTGCCGTGACAGGGGGGGGCAATCAGCCCCAGCATTTT
CASSAVTGGGNQPQHF
>TRBJ1-5|TRBV6-1|.|TRBD1|15
TGTGCCAGCAGGGCAGGGGGGCCGAGCAATCAGCCCCAGCATTTT
CASRAGGPSNQPQHF
>TRBJ2-3|TRBV9|.|TRBD1|14
TGTGCCAGCAGCGCCGACAGGGACACAGATACGCAGTATTTT
CASSADRDTDTQYF
>TRBJ1-3|TRBV14|once|.|13
TGTGCCAGCAGCCAAAGAGCTGGAAACACCATATATTTT
CASSQRAGNTIYF
>TRBJ2-5|TRBV15|.|TRBD2|21
TGTGCCACCAGCAGAGATTTCAGAGGTTCGTGGCTAGCGGGAGTATCAGAGACCCAGTACTTC
CATSRDFRGSWLAGVSETQYF
>TRBJ1-5|TRBV28|.|.|15
TGTGCCAGCAGTAACGGAGGGTTTAGCAATCAGCCCCAGCATTTT
CASSNGGFSNQPQHF
>TRBJ2-1|TRBV10-3|.|TRBD1|13
TGTGCCATCAGTGAGTTGACAGGGAATGAGCAGTTCTTC
CAISELTGNEQFF